The TCR beta chain described here comes from a study of regulatory dendritic cells for organ transplantation. The CDR3 is 13 amino acids. V was trimmed by 1 base and J by 4 bases, leaving 7 bases between them. The germline CDR1 and CDR2 sequences are MNHNS and SASEGT. Memory T cells were CD45RO+, naive were CD45RA+, sorted by FACS. The protocol was immunoSEQ multiplex PCR, while the TCRdb copy is restricted to in-frame clones and leaves out a portion. In the table there are approximately 28,000 clones, approximately 81% of which are singletons. Notes on this clone: No antigen is known for it.

Study findings and constraints: Mature dendritic cells appeared to drive more memory CD8+ clonal expansion than regulatory ones. Memory T cells were less diverse than naive, with memory CD8+ most oligoclonal. The most alloreactive TCR clonotypes were found in resting memory CD8+ cells.

The specimen sequenced was naive CD8+ T cells from blood. Stated subset: CD45RA+ naive T cells. The rearrangement joins TRBV6-1 to TRBJ2-5; no clear D gene. This TCR was sampled from a human donor in good health. The DNA of the CDR3 is TGTGCCAGCAGTGAAGGACATGGAGAGACCCAGTACTTC. This gives the protein CASSEGHGETQYF.